Each of the 18 T cell receptor beta chains below was sequenced from the same sample in a study of shared clonotypes between healthy human individuals. Measured with immunoSEQ multiplex PCR; TCRdb has only the in-frame clones, and not every one. Among under 550,000 clones listed, roughly 95% were seen once. The sample comprised naive CD4+ T cells sorted from blood. Noted subset: CD45RA+ positively selected. Receptor source: a woman aged 30 to 39 in good health.

In regard to this clone: This sample also contains other DNA sequences that code for the same CDR3. J is TRBJ2-7 and V is TRBV6-5; D may be TRBD2 (5 bases). V was clipped by 3 bases and J by 2 bases, with 8 bases between them. The CDR3 is 13 amino acids. CDR1 MNHEY and CDR2 SVGAGI come from the germline V gene. The CDR3 loop is CASSYRGTYEQYF. CDR3 DNA sequence: TGTGCCAGCAGTTATCGAGGGACCTACGAGCAGTACTTC.

This chain joins TRBV19 and TRBJ2-2, with D tentatively TRBD1 or TRBD2 (5 bases each). The V end lost 2 bases, the J end lost 5 bases, and 15 bases lay between the germline ends. Looked up from germline, CDR1 is LNHDA and CDR2 is SQIVND (reference sequence). CDR3 length: 16 amino acids. The CDR3 coding sequence is TGTGCCAGTAGTATAAGCCCCGGGACCACGACCGGGGAGCTGTTTTTT. It translates to CASSISPGTTTGELFF.

The chain combines TRBV9 with TRBJ1-2; D not certain. The CDR3 spans 14 residues. Germline-derived CDR1 and CDR2 are SGDLS and YYNGEE. Trimming shortened V by 0 bases and J by 0 bases, and 6 bases separated the two germline ends. As DNA, the CDR3 is TGTGCCAGCAGCGTAGACACCTCTAACTATGGCTACACCTTC. It encodes CASSVDTSNYGYTF.

The chain is built from TRBV2 and TRBJ1-2, with D unresolved. The V end was cut by 8 bases, the J end by 0 bases, with 10 bases between. The CDR3 loop spans 13 amino acids. Germline V gene lookup returns CDR1 SNHLY and CDR2 FYNNEI. CDR3 in DNA: TGTGCCAGCGGGGTGTTGGCTAACTATGGCTACACCTTC. This encodes CASGVLANYGYTF.

The chain uses TRBV6-5 and TRBJ2-7; 9 bases line up with TRBD1. Germline CDR1 reads MNHEY; CDR2 reads SVGAGI. V shed 4 bases, J shed 3 bases, and the junction held 7 bases outside the gene matches. The CDR3 sequence is 15 residues long. The CDR3 coding sequence is TGTGCCAGCAGTTCCTCGGACAGGGGAGGCTACGAGCAGTACTTC. This sequence encodes CASSSSDRGGYEQYF.

The V gene is TRBV10-3, the J gene TRBJ2-2; tentatively, D is TRBD2 (5 bases). CDR1 is ENHRY and CDR2 is SYGVKD in the germline V gene. V dropped 7 bases and J dropped 6 bases, with 9 bases sitting between them. CDR3 length equals 12 residues. The CDR3 DNA is TGTGCCATCAACGGGGAACCCGGGGAGCTGTTTTTT. This encodes CAINGEPGELFF.

The chain employs TRBV29-1 and TRBJ2-1; D is undetermined. In germline, CDR1 is SQVTM, CDR2 ANQGSEA. Between the trimmed V and J ends, which lost 3 bases and 8 bases, there was a span of 5 bases. The CDR3 has 10 residues. The CDR3 sequence: CSVDRHEQFF. The CDR3 bases are TGCAGCGTTGATAGGCATGAGCAGTTCTTC.

This chain links TRBV28 with TRBJ2-1; D is unresolved. The V gene lost 7 bases and the J gene lost 10 bases, with 11 bases spanning the gap. CDR3 length: 11 residues. The V gene's germline CDR1 is MDHEN and CDR2 SYDVKM. In DNA form, the CDR3 reads TGTGCCAGCATGTCCTTAAAAGAGCAGTTCTTC. It specifies CASMSLKEQFF.

Concerning this clone: The sample has other DNA sequences that encode this CDR3 too. V is TRBV5-1 and J is TRBJ1-1, with D hard to call. The CDR3 contains 13 residues. Trimming removed 1 base from V and 1 base from J, with 5 bases in between. Germline CDR1 reads SGHRS; CDR2 reads YFSETQ. CDR3 nucleotide sequence: TGCGCCAGCAGCTTGAACGAGAACACTGAAGCTTTCTTT. This translates into CASSLNENTEAFF.

V usage is TRBV27 and J usage is TRBJ2-3; tentatively, D is TRBD1 (6 bases). V dropped 6 bases and J dropped 3 bases, with 10 bases sitting between them. CDR3 length equals 13 residues. Per germline, CDR1 MNHEY and CDR2 SMNVEV (reference sequence). This CDR3 reads CASRTTGTDTQYF. The CDR3 region has the DNA TGTGCCAGCAGAACCACAGGGACAGATACGCAGTATTTT.

The CDR3 nucleotides read TGTGCCAGCATATCCCCTAATCAGCCCCAGCATTTT. Protein product: CASISPNQPQHF. The chain is built from TRBV28 and TRBJ1-5; D remains ambiguous. The V and J ends lost 7 bases and 4 bases respectively, with 8 bases between them. From germline, CDR1 is MDHEN and CDR2 SYDVKM. This CDR3 spans 12 amino acids.

The chain employs TRBV6-5 and TRBJ2-2, with a weak D call TRBD2 (6 bases). This CDR3 comprises 11 residues. The ends were cut back, 10 bases at V and 5 bases at J, with 8 bases in the middle. The germline V gene has CDR1 MNHEY and CDR2 SVGAGI. CDR3 sequence: CATGRTGELFF. The CDR3, as DNA: TGTGCCACAGGGAGGACCGGGGAGCTGTTTTTT.

The chain joins TRBV7-6 to TRBJ2-1; 13 bases match TRBD2. V shed 3 bases and J 6 bases; nucleotides not matched to a gene: 5. This CDR3 region has 16 residues. The germline gives CDR1 SGHVS, CDR2 FNYEAQ. Here the CDR3 DNA reads TGTGCCAGCAGCTTTACTAGCGGGAGGGCCCCCAATGAGCAGTTCTTC. Protein: CASSFTSGRAPNEQFF.

In its sample, this clone was seen once. V is TRBV27 and J is TRBJ1-1; D is perhaps TRBD1 (6 bases). The CDR3 has 13 residues. Trimming stripped 11 bases from V and 0 bases from J, with 13 bases between. Germline CDR1 MNHEY, CDR2 SMNVEV (reference sequence). The CDR3 DNA sequence: TGTGCCGCCTCGGACAGAATGAACACTGAAGCTTTCTTT. It specifies CAASDRMNTEAFF.

The rearrangement links TRBV19 to TRBJ1-2; TRBD1 might be the D (6 bases). The ends were cut back, 6 bases at V and 8 bases at J, with 19 bases in the middle. The CDR3 length is 14 residues. CDR1 and CDR2 from the germline V gene are LNHDA and SQIVND (reference sequence). CDR3 amino acids: CASSGNRAPRGYTF. CDR3 in DNA: TGTGCCAGTAGCGGAAACAGGGCCCCTAGGGGCTACACCTTC.

This clone was counted once. This chain uses TRBV15 with TRBJ2-2; D is uncertain. In germline, CDR1 is LNHNV, CDR2 YYDKDF (reference sequence). Trimming left V 4 bases short and J 0 bases short, with 9 bases between. This CDR3 spans 15 amino acids. CDR3 bases: TGTGCCACCAGCAAAGTCCGGGCGAACACCGGGGAGCTGTTTTTT. This gives the protein CATSKVRANTGELFF. The full variable domain, in which reference TRBV15 and TRBJ2-2 provide the parts outside the CDR3, is DAMVIQNPRYQVTQFGKPVTLSCSQTLNHNVMYWYQQKSSQAPKLLFHYYDKDFNNEADTPDNFQSRRPNTSFCFLDIRSPGLGDTAMYLCATSKVRANTGELFFGEGSRLTVL.

The CDR3 coding sequence is TGTGCCAGCAGCCCCGGACAGGGGGCGCATGGGGCCAACGTCCTGACTTTC. This codes for CASSPGQGAHGANVLTF. The V and J genes are TRBV7-3 and TRBJ2-6; 11 bases are a match to TRBD1. Germline V gene lookup returns CDR1 SGHTA and CDR2 FQGTGA. Unmatched junction bases numbered 6, after V lost 5 bases and J lost 3 bases. CDR3 length: 17 residues. The full variable domain, completed using reference TRBV7-3 and TRBJ2-6, is GAGVSQTPSNKVTEKGKYVELRCDPISGHTALYWYRQSLGQGPEFLIYFQGTGAADDSGLPNDRFFAVRPEGSVSTLKIQRTERGDSAVYLCASSPGQGAHGANVLTFGAGSRLTVL.

The rearrangement links TRBV27 to TRBJ2-2; D possibly corresponds to TRBD2 (6 bases). CDR3 length equals 16 residues. Germline-derived CDR1 and CDR2 are MNHEY and SMNVEV (reference sequence). V lost 10 bases and J lost 2, with 20 bases in between. CDR3 protein: CATKGYGTGNTGELFF. CDR3 coding DNA: TGTGCCACCAAAGGCTACGGGACTGGAAACACCGGGGAGCTGTTTTTT.